This T cell receptor beta chain derives from a study of shared clonotypes between healthy human individuals. Study context: Participating donors consisted of two women and a few men aged 18 to 49.

In germline, CDR1 is MGHDK, CDR2 SYGVNS. The CDR3 spans 15 residues. V shed 2 bases and J shed 4 bases, with 12 bases lying between them. For each subset, genomic DNA was distributed in equal portions over several immunoSEQ plates. Around 30,000 T cell genomes (roughly 220 ng DNA) went into each sorted-subset replicate. Data came from immunoSEQ multiplex PCR; TCRdb stores just in-frame clones and leaves some out. The top ten hold approximately 1.6% of the sample, which has about 680,000 clones, around 67% seen once. This clone was recorded a few times. The sequencing sample was made of memory CD4+ T cells sorted from blood. The subset was: CD45RA-negative fraction. The sequence derives from a woman aged 30 to 39 in good health. V gene TRBV25-1 combines with J gene TRBJ2-1; D remains unclear. The CDR3, as DNA: TGTGCCAGCAGTGAAGGTTCGTCTACTTACAATGAGCAGTTCTTC. This encodes CASSEGSSTYNEQFF.